The TCR beta chain described here comes from a study of cytomegalovirus exposure and HLA in healthy donors. Primers: 60 Vbeta forward and 13 Jbeta reverse. Produced via immunoSEQ multiplex PCR; TCRdb's table is partial and in-frame only. The table has around 210,000 clones, about 78% seen once; the top ten hold 2.9%. In regard to this clone: Its antigen is currently unknown.

Study results and limitations: With later analysis, a missense DCLRE1C variant became linked to TCR beta V- and J-gene trimming. Per a prior analysis, the majority of TCR beta V segments were productive roughly 87% or roughly 30% of the time. Most CMV-associated TCR beta chains were later found to appear HLA-restricted.

The J segment lost 4 bases and the V segment lost 7 bases, leaving 9 bases of the junction unmatched. The CDR3 consists of 13 residues. Germline CDR1 reads SQVTM; CDR2 reads ANQGSEA. Sequencing was carried out using PBMCs. This sequence joins TRBV29-1 and TRBJ2-5; TRBD2 matches 7 bases. The receptor was isolated from a young woman in good health and CMV-seronegative. The CDR3 region has the DNA TGCAGCGGAACACTGGGAGGGAGAGAGACCCAGTACTTC. Translated, it gives CSGTLGGRETQYF.